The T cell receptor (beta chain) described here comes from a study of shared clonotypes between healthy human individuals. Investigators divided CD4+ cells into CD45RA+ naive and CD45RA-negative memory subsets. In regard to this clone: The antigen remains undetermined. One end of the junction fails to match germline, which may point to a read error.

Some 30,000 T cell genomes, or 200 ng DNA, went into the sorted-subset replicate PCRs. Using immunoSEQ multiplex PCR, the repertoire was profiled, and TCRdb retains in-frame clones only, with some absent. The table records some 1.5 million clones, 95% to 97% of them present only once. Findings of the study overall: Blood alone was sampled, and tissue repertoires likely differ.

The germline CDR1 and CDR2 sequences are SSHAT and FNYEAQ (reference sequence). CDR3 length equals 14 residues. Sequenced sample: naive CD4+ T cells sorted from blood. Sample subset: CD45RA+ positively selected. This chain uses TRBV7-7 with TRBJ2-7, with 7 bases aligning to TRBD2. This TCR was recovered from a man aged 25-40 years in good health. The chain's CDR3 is CASSPSGTINEQYF. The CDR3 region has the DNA TGTGCTAGCAGCCCCAGTGGGACTATCAACGAGCAGTACTTC.